Given below is one TCR beta chain in context. The data were obtained in a study of blood T cell repertoires in COVID-19. Participants were aged about 18 to 95 years, lived in around 25 US areas, and enrolled virtually. Method: immunoSEQ multiplex PCR; TCRdb's copy keeps in-frame clones and lacks some. Of 200,000 to 250,000 clones in the sample, approximately 80% were seen once. The TCR originated in a man aged 40-55 years who had recovered from COVID-19. The material sequenced was PBMCs or T cells enriched from blood (not recorded which).

The CDR3 DNA sequence: TGTGCCAGCCAACTAGGGCATGGCTACACCTTC. Its protein product is CASQLGHGYTF. This chain links TRBV6-5 with TRBJ1-2; D is undetermined. Per germline, CDR1 MNHEY and CDR2 SVGAGI. Trimming took 8 bases from V and 6 from J, leaving 10 bases between them. The CDR3 totals 11 residues.